This T cell receptor beta chain was recorded in a study of PD-L1 blockade in urothelial cancer. Germline V gene data show CDR1 as KGHSH and CDR2 as LQKENI. Trimming shortened V by 3 bases and J by 4 bases, and 15 bases separated the two germline ends. CDR3 length: 15 residues. Time point of the sample: pretreatment peripheral blood. It was locally advanced or metastatic urothelial carcinoma that patients had. Patients each gave 1 to 8 samples, pretreatment and on-treatment. This table comes from immunoSEQ multiplex PCR, and its TCRdb copy is limited to in-frame clones, with some not included. The table includes 58,000 or so clones, around 81% detected once.

Source: PBMCs, taken around atezolizumab (anti-PD-L1) treatment. The chain links TRBV18 to TRBJ1-2; D remains ambiguous. This TCR came from a man aged 65 to 85 with urothelial cancer. CDR3 bases: TGTGCCAGCTCACCCGGCCGGAGAGCTGGCTATGGCTACACCTTC. This sequence encodes CASSPGRRAGYGYTF.